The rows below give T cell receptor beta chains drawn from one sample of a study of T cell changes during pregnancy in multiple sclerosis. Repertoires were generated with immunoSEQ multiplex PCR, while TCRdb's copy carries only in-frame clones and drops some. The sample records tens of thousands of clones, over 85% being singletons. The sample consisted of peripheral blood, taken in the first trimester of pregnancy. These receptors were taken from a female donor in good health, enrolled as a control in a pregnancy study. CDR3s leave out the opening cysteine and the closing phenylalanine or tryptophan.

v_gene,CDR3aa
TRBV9,ASSSSSVPGYT
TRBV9,ASSEDRAGEKLF
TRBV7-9,ASSLTGNPYNEQF
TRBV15,ATSRDFGQMNTGELF
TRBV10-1,AGQRRERSDTQY
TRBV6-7,ASSTPGTGTDGYT
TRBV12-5,ASGSLSGTEAF
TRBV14,ASSQDTGKSYEQY
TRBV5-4,ASSLPGGVWGTEAF
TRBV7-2,ASSFDTGLGNNEQF
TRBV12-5,ASGSGQVNQPQH
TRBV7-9,ASSFRASGGPLQYEQY
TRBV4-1,ASSQRTGYEQY
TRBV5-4,ASSLGRETQY
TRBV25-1,ASSEVRGPFSYNEQF
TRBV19,ASTETEVNTEAF
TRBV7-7,ASTSSPNTGELF